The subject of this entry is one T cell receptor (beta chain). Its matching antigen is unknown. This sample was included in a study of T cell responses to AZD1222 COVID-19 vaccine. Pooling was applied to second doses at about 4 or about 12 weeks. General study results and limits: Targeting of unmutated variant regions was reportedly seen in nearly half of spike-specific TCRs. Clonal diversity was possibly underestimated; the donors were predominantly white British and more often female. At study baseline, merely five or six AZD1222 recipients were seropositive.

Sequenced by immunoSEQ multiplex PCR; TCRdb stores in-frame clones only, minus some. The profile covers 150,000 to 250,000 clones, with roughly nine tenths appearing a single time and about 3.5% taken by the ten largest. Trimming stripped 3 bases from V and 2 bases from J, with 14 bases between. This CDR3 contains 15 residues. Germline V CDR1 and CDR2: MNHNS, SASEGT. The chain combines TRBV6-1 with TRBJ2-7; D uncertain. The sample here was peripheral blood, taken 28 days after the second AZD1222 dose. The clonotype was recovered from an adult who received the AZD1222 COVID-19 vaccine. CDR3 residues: CASSEPGASPYEQYF. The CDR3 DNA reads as TGTGCCAGCAGTGAGCCCGGAGCCAGTCCCTACGAGCAGTACTTC.